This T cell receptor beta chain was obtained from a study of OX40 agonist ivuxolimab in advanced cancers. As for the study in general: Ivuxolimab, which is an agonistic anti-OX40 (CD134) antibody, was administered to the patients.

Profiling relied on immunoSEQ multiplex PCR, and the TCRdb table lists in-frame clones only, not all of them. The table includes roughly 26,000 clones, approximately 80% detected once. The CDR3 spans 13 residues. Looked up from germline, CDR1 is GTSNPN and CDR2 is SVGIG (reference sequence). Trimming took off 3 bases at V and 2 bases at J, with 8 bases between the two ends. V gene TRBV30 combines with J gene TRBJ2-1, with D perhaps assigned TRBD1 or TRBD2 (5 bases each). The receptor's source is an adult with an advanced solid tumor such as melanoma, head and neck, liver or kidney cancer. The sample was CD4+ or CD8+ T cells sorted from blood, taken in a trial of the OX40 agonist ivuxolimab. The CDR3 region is CAWSPGPYNEQFF. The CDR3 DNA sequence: TGTGCCTGGAGCCCGGGACCCTACAATGAGCAGTTCTTC.